This T cell receptor beta chain was retrieved from a study of CD8+ T cells in alopecia areata. Reverse transcription of extracted RNA yielded cDNA, which provided the sequencing template. Generated by immunoSEQ multiplex PCR, the TCRdb table keeps only in-frame clones and is missing some. The data hold roughly 220,000 clones, with approximately 72% observed a single time. The treatment was: oral pan-JAK inhibitor, 5-10 mg twice daily. The CDR3 sequence is 19 residues long. Trimming stripped 7 bases from V and 0 bases from J, with 25 bases between. Germline V gene sequence: CDR1 SQVTM, CDR2 ANQGSEA. This clone appeared a few times.

V is TRBV29-1 and J is TRBJ2-6, with a weak D call TRBD1 (7 bases). The source was CD4+ T cells sorted from blood, collected at week 44, from a patient treated with tofacitinib. This clonotype originated in a human donor with alopecia areata. The chain's CDR3 is CSAQDPTGNGGSGANVLTF. DNA for the CDR3: TGCAGCGCCCAAGACCCGACAGGGAACGGGGGCTCTGGGGCCAACGTCCTGACTTTC. Full variable domain (missing parts from reference TRBV29-1 and TRBJ2-6): SAVISQKPSRDICQRGTSLTIQCQVDSQVTMMFWYRQQPGQSLTLIATANQGSEATYESGFVIDKFPISRPNLTFSTLTVSNMSPEDSSIYLCSAQDPTGNGGSGANVLTFGAGSRLTVL.